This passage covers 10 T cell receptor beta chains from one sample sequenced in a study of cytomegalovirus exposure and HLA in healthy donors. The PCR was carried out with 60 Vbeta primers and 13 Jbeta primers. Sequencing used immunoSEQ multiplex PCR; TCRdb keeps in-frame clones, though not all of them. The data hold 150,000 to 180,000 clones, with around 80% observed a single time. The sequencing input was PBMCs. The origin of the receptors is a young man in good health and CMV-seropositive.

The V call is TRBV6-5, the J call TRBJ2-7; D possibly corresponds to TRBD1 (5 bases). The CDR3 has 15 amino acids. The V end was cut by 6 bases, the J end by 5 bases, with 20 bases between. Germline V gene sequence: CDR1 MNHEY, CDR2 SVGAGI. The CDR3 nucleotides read TGTGCCAGCAGGCCCTCAGGGTACGGTTCCCACGAGCAGTACTTC. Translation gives CASRPSGYGSHEQYF.

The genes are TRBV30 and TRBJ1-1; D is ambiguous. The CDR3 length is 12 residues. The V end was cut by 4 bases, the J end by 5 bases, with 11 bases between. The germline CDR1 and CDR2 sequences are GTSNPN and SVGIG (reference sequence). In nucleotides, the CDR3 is TGTGCCTGGACCCGAGGCGAGACTGAAGCTTTCTTT. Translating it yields CAWTRGETEAFF.

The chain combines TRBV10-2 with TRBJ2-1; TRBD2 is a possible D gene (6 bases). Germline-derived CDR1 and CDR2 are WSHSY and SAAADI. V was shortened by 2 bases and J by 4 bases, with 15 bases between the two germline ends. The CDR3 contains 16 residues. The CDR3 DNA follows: TGCGCCAGCAGTGAGAGTCCGGCGGGACTTTACAATGAGCAGTTCTTC. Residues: CASSESPAGLYNEQFF.

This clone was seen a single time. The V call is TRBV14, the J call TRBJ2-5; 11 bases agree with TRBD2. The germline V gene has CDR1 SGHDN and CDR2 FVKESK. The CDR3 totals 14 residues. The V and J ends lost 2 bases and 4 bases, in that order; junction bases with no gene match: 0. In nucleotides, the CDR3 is TGTGCCAGCAGCCAAACTAGCGGGAGAGAGACCCAGTACTTC. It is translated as CASSQTSGRETQYF.

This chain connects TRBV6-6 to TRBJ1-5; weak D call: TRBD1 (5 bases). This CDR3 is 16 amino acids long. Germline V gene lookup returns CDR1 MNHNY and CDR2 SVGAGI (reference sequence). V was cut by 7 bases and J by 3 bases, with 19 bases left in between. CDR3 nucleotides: TGTGCCAGCACCGCTCCCGGGGGAGGGCCCAATCAGCCCCAGCATTTT. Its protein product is CASTAPGGGPNQPQHF.

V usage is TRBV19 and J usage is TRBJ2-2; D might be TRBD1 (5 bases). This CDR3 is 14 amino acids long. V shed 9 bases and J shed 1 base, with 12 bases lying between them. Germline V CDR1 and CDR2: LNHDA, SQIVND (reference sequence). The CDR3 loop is CASLRQGNTGELFF. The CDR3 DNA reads TGTGCCAGCCTTCGGCAGGGGAACACCGGGGAGCTGTTTTTT.

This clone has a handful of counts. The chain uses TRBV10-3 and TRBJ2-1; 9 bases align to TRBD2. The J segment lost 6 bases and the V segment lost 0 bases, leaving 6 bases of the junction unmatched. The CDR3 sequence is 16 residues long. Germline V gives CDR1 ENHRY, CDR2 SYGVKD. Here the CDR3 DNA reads TGTGCCATCAGTGAGTCGGGGGCTAGCGGGATCAATGAGCAGTTCTTC. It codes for CAISESGASGINEQFF.

The CDR3 coding sequence is TGTGCCAGTAGTTTGGACAGGGGGCATACTGAAGCTTTCTTT. Its protein is CASSLDRGHTEAFF. The chain links TRBV19 to TRBJ1-1; 11 bases are shared with TRBD1. CDR3 size: 14 residues. Losses at the gene ends were 5 bases for V and 5 bases for J; bases not matched to a gene: 4. CDR1 LNHDA and CDR2 SQIVND come from the germline V gene (reference sequence).

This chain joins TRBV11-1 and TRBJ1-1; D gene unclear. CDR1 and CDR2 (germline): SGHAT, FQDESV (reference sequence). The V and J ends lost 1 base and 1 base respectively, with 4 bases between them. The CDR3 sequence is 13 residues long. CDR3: CASSLDRNTEAFF. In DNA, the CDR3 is TGTGCCAGCAGCTTAGATAGGAACACTGAAGCTTTCTTT.

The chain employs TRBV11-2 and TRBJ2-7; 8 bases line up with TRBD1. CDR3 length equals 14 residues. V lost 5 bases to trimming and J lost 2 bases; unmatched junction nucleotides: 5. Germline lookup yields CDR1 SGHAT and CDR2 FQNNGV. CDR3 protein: CASSRGQVTYEQYF. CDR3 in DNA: TGTGCCAGCAGCCGGGGACAGGTAACCTACGAGCAGTACTTC.